This T cell receptor beta chain was found in a study of cytomegalovirus exposure and HLA in healthy donors. The PCR made use of 60 Vbeta and 13 Jbeta primers. Sequencing was performed with immunoSEQ multiplex PCR; in TCRdb, only in-frame clones are kept and a portion is missing. The sample consists of about 190,000 clones, 60% to 80% of them appearing once. This CDR3 contains 14 residues. CDR1 MNHNS and CDR2 SASEGT come from the germline V gene. V trimming: 4 bases; J trimming: 6 bases; junction bases outside the gene matches: 2. Study-level results: Prior analysis indicated that the majority of TCR beta V segments exhibited productivity approximately 90% or approximately 30% of the time. What was likely a sequencing artifact was a cluster of highly shared sequence variants. High specificity and sensitivity for cytomegalovirus status were reported for the classifier. Sequences of the TCR beta chain were said to predict the HLA-A and HLA-B alleles of most subjects accurately.

Details on this clone: Its antigen remains unidentified.

Sequencing input: PBMCs. The TCR comes from a woman between 25 and 40 years old in good health and CMV-seropositive. The chain has TRBV6-1 and TRBJ1-6; 8 positions agree with TRBD1. The CDR3 spells CASSVRGPNSPLHF. The DNA for the CDR3 is TGTGCCAGCAGTGTCAGGGGGCCTAATTCACCCCTCCACTTT.